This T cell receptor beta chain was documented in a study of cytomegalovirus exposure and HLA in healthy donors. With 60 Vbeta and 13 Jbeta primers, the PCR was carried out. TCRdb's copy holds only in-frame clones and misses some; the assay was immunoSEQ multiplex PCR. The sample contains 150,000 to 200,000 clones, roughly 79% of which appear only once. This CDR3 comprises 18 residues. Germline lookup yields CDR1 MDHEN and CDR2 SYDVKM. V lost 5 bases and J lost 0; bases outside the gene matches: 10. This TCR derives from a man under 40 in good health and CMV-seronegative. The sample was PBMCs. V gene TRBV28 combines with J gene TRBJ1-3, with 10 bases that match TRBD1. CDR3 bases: TGTGCCAGCAGTAGGTTGGGACAGGGGCGGGCCTCTGGAAACACCATATATTTT. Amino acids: CASSRLGQGRASGNTIYF.